This entry lists 5 T cell receptor beta chains sequenced from one sample in a study of T cell changes during pregnancy in multiple sclerosis. The data were produced by immunoSEQ multiplex PCR, yet TCRdb's version contains in-frame clones alone and is incomplete. The sample records about 40,000 clones, roughly 92% being singletons. This specimen consisted of CD4+ T cells from peripheral blood mononuclear cells, obtained before pregnancy. The receptors originated from a female donor with multiple sclerosis, enrolled in a pregnancy study.

This clone was observed a single time. The rearrangement uses TRBV18 and TRBJ1-5; tentatively, D is TRBD1 (5 bases). The CDR3 sequence is 15 residues long. The ends were cut back, 3 bases at V and 4 bases at J, with 13 bases in the middle. The germline CDR1 and CDR2 sequences are KGHSH and LQKENI. The CDR3 protein is CASSPGGIWNQPQHF. The CDR3 DNA is TGTGCCAGCTCACCCGGGGGTATATGGAATCAGCCCCAGCATTTT.

This clone was seen once. DNA for the CDR3: TGTGCCAGCAGTGACGGCAGAGGAGGCACAGATACGCAGTATTTT. Amino acid sequence: CASSDGRGGTDTQYF. The gene calls are TRBV2 and TRBJ2-3; no clear D gene. With 3 bases removed from V and 1 base from J, the gap between germline ends came to 11 bases. CDR1 and CDR2 (germline): SNHLY, FYNNEI. The CDR3 length is 15 residues. The full variable domain, completed using reference TRBV2 and TRBJ2-3, is EPEVTQTPSHQVTQMGQEVILRCVPISNHLYFYWYRQILGQKVEFLVSFYNNEISEKSEIFDDQFSVERPDGSNFTLKIRSTKLEDSAMYFCASSDGRGGTDTQYFGPGTRLTVL.

This chain joins TRBV5-4 and TRBJ2-5; 15 bases agree with TRBD2. V lost 5 bases to trimming and J lost 4 bases; unmatched junction nucleotides: 6. Germline lookup yields CDR1 SGHNT and CDR2 YYREEE (reference sequence). There are 16 residues in the CDR3. In DNA form, the CDR3 reads TGTGCCAGCAGGGGGGGACTAGCGGGAGGTGGAGAGACCCAGTACTTC. Translation gives CASRGGLAGGGETQYF.

This clone was picked up one time. The chain recombines TRBV7-2 with TRBJ2-6, with a weak D call TRBD1 (5 bases). The germline CDR1 and CDR2 sequences are SGHTA and FQGNSA. The CDR3 spans 15 residues. V gave up 8 bases and J gave up 0 bases, with 11 bases separating them. The CDR3 here is CASSQGRSGANVLTF. The CDR3 DNA sequence: TGTGCCAGCTCCCAGGGCCGCTCTGGGGCCAACGTCCTGACTTTC.

This clone was recorded once. The V call is TRBV2, the J call TRBJ2-3, with 7 nucleotides matching TRBD1. The V segment lost 5 bases and the J segment 5 bases; nucleotides outside the gene matches: 13. The germline CDR1 and CDR2 sequences are SNHLY and FYNNEI. CDR3 length: 16 amino acids. In DNA, the CDR3 is TGTGCCAGCAGTTCAAAGACAGGGCGCGGTCTAGATACGCAGTATTTT. It translates to CASSSKTGRGLDTQYF.